The text below deals with one T cell receptor (beta chain). Its antigen is unidentified. This CDR3 contains 15 residues. Germline CDR1 and CDR2: KGHDR and SFDVKD. Trimming removed 4 bases from V and 6 bases from J; junction bases left unmatched: 10. Making the TCR beta libraries involved quantitative 5'-RACE with molecular barcodes. TCRdb reprocessed the 5' RACE reads with MiXCR, giving one entry per CDR3 protein. The sample lists about 270,000 distinct CDR3 sequences; roughly a third were seen once. This entry is derived from a study of CD8 T cells in ankylosing spondylitis. Study-wide findings and caveats: There was reportedly significant enrichment of clones that were disease-linked in matched ankylosing spondylitis synovial fluid.

This chain links TRBV24-1 with TRBJ2-7, with TRBD1 identical over 8 bases. The origin of this receptor is a male donor with ankylosing spondylitis or in good health (not recorded which). Sequencing was performed on blood, either unsorted or a sorted T cell fraction (not recorded which). CDR3 bases: TGTGCCACCAGTGAAGCAGGACAGGGAATAGGCGAGCAGTACTTC. Translating gives CATSEAGQGIGEQYF.